The source of this T cell receptor beta chain is a study of cytomegalovirus exposure and HLA in healthy donors. Whole-study findings and limits: Analysis performed later found more than 15,000 TCR beta sequences associated with HLA alleles at 0.05 false discovery rate.

The trim removed 6 bases at V and 3 bases at J, leaving 15 bases unmatched. CDR3 length: 19 residues. Germline loops: CDR1 LGHNT, CDR2 FRNRAP. This PCR relied on a set of 60 Vbeta primers and 13 Jbeta primers. Sequencing used immunoSEQ multiplex PCR; TCRdb keeps in-frame clones, though not all of them. The table for this sample gives roughly 120,000 clones. With regard to this clone: Its antigen is still unknown.

The rearrangement links TRBV12-5 to TRBJ2-4; TRBD2 matches 12 bases. This receptor was obtained from a man aged 40-55 years in good health and CMV-seropositive. Sequencing used PBMCs. DNA for the CDR3: TGTGCTAGTGGCCCGACTAGCGGGAGTATAACTGGAGTCAAAAACATTCAGTACTTC. This translates into CASGPTSGSITGVKNIQYF.